Following are 22 T cell receptor beta chains from one sample sequenced in a study of CD8 T cells in ankylosing spondylitis. A single record per CDR3 protein comes from TCRdb applying MiXCR to the 5' RACE reads. The repertoire includes 250,000 to 350,000 distinct CDR3 sequences, less than 9.5% of them detected once, and roughly 14% sits in the top ten. Study-wide results and limits: A motif of under ten highly homologous TCR beta variants was seen as apparently characteristic of ankylosing spondylitis blood.

Their target antigens are unknown. Sequenced input: blood, either unsorted or a sorted T cell fraction (not recorded which). The receptors originated from a male donor with ankylosing spondylitis.

The rearrangement uses TRBV13 and TRBJ2-1; TRBD1 aligns across 9 bases. The CDR3 is 15 residues long. Germline V gives CDR1 PRHDT, CDR2 FYEKMQ (reference sequence). V shed 5 bases and J 7 bases; nucleotides not matched to a gene: 9. The chain's CDR3 is CASSGGPGTGNEQFF. CDR3 coding DNA: TGTGCCAGCAGCGGAGGACCCGGGACAGGGAATGAGCAGTTCTTC. Looking up the rest from reference TRBV13 and TRBJ2-1 gives the full variable domain: AAGVIQSPRHLIKEKRETATLKCYPIPRHDTVYWYQQGPGQDPQFLISFYEKMQSDKGSIPDRFSAQQFSDYHSELNMSSLELGDSALYFCASSGGPGTGNEQFFGPGTRLTVL.

This clonotype was counted only a few times. This rearrangement joins TRBV16 to TRBJ2-5, with 7 bases that match TRBD2. With V trimmed by 1 base and J by 5 bases, 4 bases remained unmatched. The V gene's germline CDR1 is KGHSY and CDR2 FQNENV. This CDR3 contains 14 residues. This CDR3 is CASSQLTSSETQYF. CDR3 bases: TGTGCCAGCAGCCAATTGACTAGCAGTGAGACCCAGTACTTC.

This clonotype appeared a few times. This chain connects TRBV27 to TRBJ2-7; D remains unclear. V was pared by 7 bases and J by 4 bases, with 5 bases between. Germline V CDR1 and CDR2: MNHEY, SMNVEV (reference sequence). The CDR3 is 10 residues long. This CDR3 reads CASTGYEQYF. CDR3 DNA sequence: TGTGCCAGCACCGGATACGAGCAGTACTTC.

This clonotype was detected many times. V is TRBV28 and J is TRBJ1-1; D possibly corresponds to TRBD1 (6 bases). Germline CDR1 is MDHEN and CDR2 is SYDVKM. This CDR3 has 14 residues. Trimming removed 6 bases at V and 1 base at J, with 12 bases between. CDR3 protein: CASRPQGPNTEAFF. DNA for the CDR3: TGTGCCAGCAGACCTCAGGGGCCGAACACTGAAGCTTTCTTT.

In this sample, this clonotype turned up a few times. CDR3 nucleotide sequence: TGTGCCAGCCAACGACTGGGGACGTACAATGAGCAGTTCTTC. Translation gives CASQRLGTYNEQFF. The chain combines TRBV28 with TRBJ2-1; D may be TRBD1 or TRBD2 (5 bases each). CDR3 length equals 14 residues. Germline CDR1 and CDR2: MDHEN and SYDVKM. Trimming removed 8 bases from V and 4 bases from J, with 15 bases in between. Full variable domain (missing parts from reference TRBV28 and TRBJ2-1): DVKVTQSSRYLVKRTGEKVFLECVQDMDHENMFWYRQDPGLGLRLIYFSYDVKMKEKGDIPEGYSVSREKKERFSLILESASTNQTSMYLCASQRLGTYNEQFFGPGTRLTVL.

At least ten counts were recorded for this clonotype. The chain links TRBV6-6 to TRBJ1-5; D is unresolved. Trimming took 6 bases from V and 10 from J, leaving 13 bases between them. The CDR3 is 12 amino acids. Germline-derived CDR1 and CDR2 are MNHNY and SVGAGI (reference sequence). This chain's CDR3 is CASSPLASPQHF. The CDR3 bases are TGTGCCAGCAGCCCCTTGGCCTCTCCCCAGCATTTT.

This clonotype came up many times. V gene TRBV20-1 combines with J gene TRBJ2-5, with a tentative D call TRBD1 (6 bases). This CDR3 has 12 residues. Per germline, CDR1 DFQATT and CDR2 SNEGSKA (reference sequence). V shed 3 bases and J shed 4 bases, with 9 bases lying between them. CDR3 sequence: CSASRQAETQYF. Here the CDR3 DNA reads TGCAGTGCTAGTCGACAGGCAGAGACCCAGTACTTC.

This clonotype was seen only a few times. The V and J genes are TRBV20-1 and TRBJ2-1; 7 bases line up with TRBD2. Germline V gene sequence: CDR1 DFQATT, CDR2 SNEGSKA (reference sequence). V lost 6 bases to trimming and J lost 6 bases; unmatched junction nucleotides: 11. This CDR3 spans 14 amino acids. CDR3 sequence: CSATSGGSGNEQFF. Written as DNA, the CDR3 is TGCAGTGCCACCTCCGGCGGGAGTGGCAATGAGCAGTTCTTC.

Comments on this clonotype: The conserved final phenylalanine or tryptophan is absent from the CDR3, which likely points to a read error. V and J are TRBV7-9 and TRBJ1-1; D not resolved. Per the germline V gene, CDR1 is SEHNR and CDR2 is FQNEAQ (reference sequence). The V end was cut by 1 base, the J end by 1 base, with 7 bases between. This CDR3 has 14 amino acids. DNA for the CDR3: TGTGCCAGCAGCTTAGAACACGGGAACACTGAAGCTTTCTCT. Its translation: CASSLEHGNTEAFS.

This clonotype was counted only a few times. The V call is TRBV7-9, the J call TRBJ1-2, with a weak D call TRBD1 (5 bases). The CDR3 is made up of 14 amino acids. Trimming removed 3 bases at V and 3 bases at J, with 11 bases between. Germline-derived CDR1 and CDR2 are SEHNR and FQNEAQ (reference sequence). The CDR3 sequence is CASSFGDGYYGYTF. The CDR3 nucleotides read TGTGCCAGCAGCTTCGGGGACGGATACTATGGCTACACCTTC.

This clonotype has more than one count but fewer than ten. The rearrangement links TRBV19 to TRBJ2-7; D may be TRBD1 or TRBD2 (5 bases each). The CDR3 sequence is 14 residues long. In germline, CDR1 is LNHDA, CDR2 SQIVND (reference sequence). Trimming cost V 5 bases and J 6 bases, with 17 bases left between them. CDR3 in amino acids: CASSVSGTPLEQYF. In DNA form, the CDR3 reads TGTGCCAGTAGTGTCTCCGGGACGCCTCTCGAGCAGTACTTC.

The chain uses TRBV14 and TRBJ1-1, with D uncertain. Germline-derived CDR1 and CDR2 are SGHDN and FVKESK. This CDR3 is built from 13 residues. The ends were cut back, 0 bases at V and 10 bases at J, with 12 bases in the middle. The CDR3 is CASSQELFGGAFF. CDR3 bases: TGTGCCAGCAGCCAAGAGTTGTTCGGTGGAGCTTTCTTT.

Details on this clonotype: One end of the junction fails to match germline, which may point to a read error. The CDR3 spells CASSGTAKTGELFF. In DNA form, the CDR3 reads TGTGCCAGCTCCGGGACAGCGAAGACCGGGGAGCTGTTTTTT. This rearrangement joins TRBV18 to TRBJ2-2, with 7 nucleotides matching TRBD1. Germline loops: CDR1 KGHSH, CDR2 LQKENI. The CDR3 has 14 residues.

This clonotype has ten or more counts. The chain couples TRBV18 to TRBJ2-1; 8 bases align to TRBD2. This CDR3 has 16 residues. Looked up from germline, CDR1 is KGHSH and CDR2 is LQKENI. V dropped 3 bases and J dropped 4; count of bases not matched to a gene: 8. The CDR3 sequence is CASSPPPGLGYNEQFF. For the CDR3, the DNA is TGTGCCAGCTCACCCCCCCCGGGACTAGGTTACAATGAGCAGTTCTTC. The full variable domain, completed using reference TRBV18 and TRBJ2-1, is NAGVMQNPRHLVRRRGQEARLRCSPMKGHSHVYWYRQLPEEGLKFMVYLQKENIIDESGMPKERFSAEFPKEGPSILRIQQVVRGDSAAYFCASSPPPGLGYNEQFFGPGTRLTVL.

This clonotype was seen a handful of times. The DNA of the CDR3 is TGCGCCAGCAGCGCGGACAGGGCTAATTTCGACGAGCAGTACTTC. Protein sequence: CASSADRANFDEQYF. The V and J genes are TRBV5-1 and TRBJ2-7; 8 nucleotides line up with TRBD1. In germline, CDR1 is SGHRS, CDR2 YFSETQ. V lost 4 bases, J lost 5 bases, and 11 bases stayed unmatched. This CDR3 is built from 15 residues. The variable domain in full, completed from reference TRBV5-1 and TRBJ2-7, reads KAGVTQTPRYLIKTRGQQVTLSCSPISGHRSVSWYQQTPGQGLQFLFEYFSETQRNKGNFPGRFSGRQFSNSRSEMNVSTLELGDSALYLCASSADRANFDEQYFGPGTRLTVT.

V and J are TRBV3-1 and TRBJ2-5; no clear D gene. The CDR3 is made up of 14 amino acids. Germline values: CDR1 LGHDT, CDR2 YNNKEL (reference sequence). Trimming cost V 0 bases and J 6 bases, with 11 bases left between them. CDR3 nucleotide sequence: TGTGCCAGCAGCCAAGAAACGGGCAGTCAGACCCAGTACTTC. Protein sequence: CASSQETGSQTQYF.

This clonotype was counted only a few times. The chain couples TRBV20-1 to TRBJ2-7; TRBD2 aligns across 14 bases. V dropped 6 bases and J dropped 5; count of bases not matched to a gene: 6. This CDR3 is 14 amino acids long. Looked up from germline, CDR1 is DFQATT and CDR2 is SNEGSKA (reference sequence). The CDR3 spells CSAGTSGSWNEQYF. Here the CDR3 DNA reads TGCAGTGCGGGGACTAGCGGGAGTTGGAACGAGCAGTACTTC.

This clonotype was observed a few times. The chain links TRBV3-1 to TRBJ1-2, with TRBD1 matching 7 bases. The CDR3 is 14 residues long. The trim removed 5 bases at V and 4 bases at J, leaving 7 bases unmatched. Germline lookup yields CDR1 LGHDT and CDR2 YNNKEL (reference sequence). CDR3 protein: CASSIGQDLYGYTF. CDR3 in DNA: TGTGCCAGCAGCATCGGACAGGACCTCTATGGCTACACCTTC.

V gene TRBV3-1 combines with J gene TRBJ2-7; the D gene is possibly TRBD2 (5 bases). The CDR3 extends over 14 amino acids. In germline, CDR1 is LGHDT, CDR2 YNNKEL (reference sequence). The ends were cut back, 1 base at V and 2 bases at J, with 9 bases in the middle. The CDR3 nucleotides are TGTGCCAGCAGCCAAGGTCACGGGACCTACGAGCAGTACTTC. This gives the protein CASSQGHGTYEQYF.

This clonotype has a handful of counts. J is TRBJ2-1 and V is TRBV20-1; no clear D. V was cut by 0 bases and J by 9 bases, with 15 bases left in between. CDR3 length: 14 residues. Germline assignment: CDR1 DFQATT and CDR2 SNEGSKA (reference sequence). The CDR3 loop is CSAREDHGSFEQFF. CDR3 bases: TGCAGTGCTAGAGAGGACCACGGGTCTTTTGAGCAGTTCTTC.

This clonotype was seen more than once but under ten times. This sequence joins TRBV9 and TRBJ2-2; the match to TRBD2 covers 9 bases. From germline, CDR1 is SGDLS and CDR2 YYNGEE. V was clipped by 0 bases and J by 2 bases; unmatched bases: 8. The CDR3 spans 18 residues. For the CDR3, the DNA is TGTGCCAGCAGCGTAGGCGGGACTAGCTCTTTCAACACCGGGGAGCTGTTTTTT. Amino acids: CASSVGGTSSFNTGELFF.

This clonotype was counted at least ten times. This chain links TRBV5-1 with TRBJ2-7; TRBD2 aligns across 10 bases. Germline V lookup: CDR1 SGHRS, CDR2 YFSETQ. The CDR3 spans 15 residues. V lost 1 base and J lost 3; bases outside the gene matches: 4. CDR3 residues: CASSLIPSGSYEQYF. The CDR3 coding sequence is TGCGCCAGCAGCTTGATTCCTAGCGGGAGCTACGAGCAGTACTTC.